The 25 T cell receptor beta chains below all came from one sample that was sequenced in a study of PD-1 blockade in mismatch repair-deficient tumors. Libraries were prepared by immunoSEQ multiplex PCR; TCRdb keeps only in-frame clonotypes and omits some of them. The table lists over 60,000 clones, around 88% of them singletons. This specimen was peripheral blood, taken 52 weeks after starting pembrolizumab. These receptors all come from an adult with mismatch repair-deficient cancer.

This sequence joins TRBV7-2 and TRBJ2-5; 7 bases are a match to TRBD1. The J segment lost 2 bases and the V segment lost 0 bases, leaving 12 bases of the junction unmatched. The CDR3 contains 18 residues. The V gene's germline CDR1 is SGHTA and CDR2 FQGNSA. In DNA form, the CDR3 reads TGTGCCAGCAGCTTAGCCACATTAATCGACAGGGATCAAGAGACCCAGTACTTC. It is translated as CASSLATLIDRDQETQYF.

The chain carries TRBV2 and TRBJ1-5; 7 nucleotides agree with TRBD1. The CDR3 has 16 amino acids. Per the germline V gene, CDR1 is SNHLY and CDR2 is FYNNEI. After removal of 5 bases from V and 0 bases from J, the junction contained 7 bases not matched to a gene. DNA of the CDR3: TGTGCCAGCAGTCCCCCGGGACAGTTTAGCAATCAGCCCCAGCATTTT. Translation gives CASSPPGQFSNQPQHF.

This chain uses TRBV5-4 with TRBJ1-2; D is unresolved. There are 14 residues in the CDR3. Trimming removed 0 bases at V and 3 bases at J, with 9 bases between. Germline V gene data show CDR1 as SGHNT and CDR2 as YYREEE (reference sequence). Here the CDR3 reads CASSLGGLDYGYTF. The CDR3 DNA sequence: TGTGCCAGCAGCTTGGGAGGGCTCGACTATGGCTACACCTTC.

This rearrangement joins TRBV5-4 to TRBJ1-2; D gene uncertain. Germline V CDR1 and CDR2: SGHNT, YYREEE (reference sequence). The CDR3 extends over 15 amino acids. Trimming took off 0 bases at V and 1 base at J, with 10 bases between the two ends. CDR3 bases: TGTGCCAGCAGCTTGGAGTTCAGCTTTAACTATGGCTACACCTTC. This translates into CASSLEFSFNYGYTF.

This chain connects TRBV6-6 to TRBJ1-5; D remains unclear. CDR1 is MNHNY, CDR2 SVGAGI, per germline (reference sequence). This CDR3 contains 13 residues. Deletions cut 0 bases from V and 6 bases from J, with 6 bases between. This CDR3 reads CASSYSGSQPQHF. CDR3 sequence (DNA): TGTGCCAGCAGTTACTCGGGGTCTCAGCCCCAGCATTTT.

J is TRBJ1-1 and V is TRBV11-3; possibly TRBD1 for D (5 bases). The CDR3 has 14 amino acids. V lost 5 bases to trimming and J lost 3 bases, with 13 bases between them. Germline CDR1 reads SGHNT; CDR2 reads YENEEA. The DNA of the CDR3 is TGTGCCAGCAGCCTAGCGGGGGGATACACTGAAGCTTTCTTT. It is translated as CASSLAGGYTEAFF.

V gene TRBV5-1 combines with J gene TRBJ2-1; TRBD2 aligns across 8 bases. The CDR3 runs 18 residues. V was clipped by 5 bases and J by 0 bases; unmatched bases: 13. CDR1 is SGHRS and CDR2 is YFSETQ in the germline V gene. CDR3: CASRKSGGRQSSYNEQFF. CDR3 coding DNA: TGCGCCAGCAGGAAATCCGGCGGGAGGCAAAGCTCCTACAATGAGCAGTTCTTC. Supplemented by reference TRBV5-1 and TRBJ2-1, the full variable domain reads KAGVTQTPRYLIKTRGQQVTLSCSPISGHRSVSWYQQTPGQGLQFLFEYFSETQRNKGNFPGRFSGRQFSNSRSEMNVSTLELGDSALYLCASRKSGGRQSSYNEQFFGPGTRLTVL.

The V call is TRBV7-9, the J call TRBJ1-3; no reliable D call. Trimming took 5 bases from V and 0 from J, leaving 14 bases between them. This CDR3 comprises 16 residues. Germline CDR1 is SEHNR and CDR2 is FQNEAQ (reference sequence). This chain's CDR3 is CASSPRSSYSGNTIYF. In DNA, the CDR3 is TGTGCCAGCAGCCCAAGGAGCTCTTACTCTGGAAACACCATATATTTT.

Within the sample, this clone is medium-sized. This chain connects TRBV9 to TRBJ2-3, with TRBD1 as a possible D gene (5 bases). This CDR3 comprises 13 residues. V was cut by 4 bases and J by 5 bases, with 11 bases left in between. Germline values: CDR1 SGDLS, CDR2 YYNGEE. The CDR3: CASSSPTGDTQYF. The CDR3 DNA is TGTGCCAGCAGCTCCCCCACAGGAGATACGCAGTATTTT.

The chain couples TRBV9 to TRBJ2-7; TRBD1 is a possible D gene (5 bases). Germline V CDR1 and CDR2: SGDLS, YYNGEE. The CDR3 extends over 14 amino acids. Trimming cost V 0 bases and J 1 base, with 8 bases left between them. The CDR3 DNA reads TGTGCCAGCAGCGTAGGTAGACAGTCCTACGAGCAGTACTTC. This sequence encodes CASSVGRQSYEQYF.

This clone appeared once. The chain combines TRBV4-3 with TRBJ1-1; unclear D gene. V was clipped by 2 bases and J by 5 bases, with 9 bases between them. Germline CDR1 is LGHNA and CDR2 is YSLEER. There are 13 residues in the CDR3. The CDR3 sequence: CASSQSPPTEAFF. Here the CDR3 DNA reads TGCGCCAGCAGCCAATCTCCCCCTACTGAAGCTTTCTTT.

This chain joins TRBV9 and TRBJ2-7; D gene ambiguous. V was cut by 0 bases and J by 2 bases, with 9 bases left in between. Germline CDR1 and CDR2: SGDLS and YYNGEE. This CDR3 spans 14 amino acids. CDR3 DNA sequence: TGTGCCAGCAGCGTAGGCGACACCCCCTACGAGCAGTACTTC. It specifies CASSVGDTPYEQYF.

The J gene is TRBJ2-7, the V gene TRBV28, with D unresolved. Germline V gives CDR1 MDHEN, CDR2 SYDVKM. This CDR3 comprises 15 residues. V lost 6 bases and J 0 bases, leaving 15 bases between the germline ends. CDR3: CASRDLGPLSYEQYF. For the CDR3, the DNA is TGTGCCAGCAGGGACCTGGGCCCCCTCTCCTACGAGCAGTACTTC.

In its sample, this clone was seen a few times. The gene calls are TRBV30 and TRBJ2-7; 10 bases are a match to TRBD1. Germline V gene lookup returns CDR1 GTSNPN and CDR2 SVGIG (reference sequence). After removal of 1 base from V and 4 bases from J, the junction contained 1 base not matched to a gene. The CDR3 is 13 amino acids. The CDR3 DNA follows: TGTGCCTGGAGTGGGACAGGGGGTTACGAGCAGTACTTC. As protein: CAWSGTGGYEQYF. Full variable domain (rest looked up from reference TRBV30 and TRBJ2-7): SQTIHQWPATLVQPVGSPLSLECTVEGTSNPNLYWYRQAAGRGLQLLFYSVGIGQISSEVPQNLSASRPQDRQFILSSKKLLLSDSGFYLCAWSGTGGYEQYFGPGTRLTVT.

The CDR3 reads CASSKGLAGGKANTGELFF. The DNA of the CDR3 is TGTGCCAGTAGTAAGGGACTAGCGGGAGGGAAAGCGAACACCGGGGAGCTGTTTTTT. The chain has TRBV19 and TRBJ2-2, with TRBD2 matching over 16 bases. Germline loops: CDR1 LNHDA, CDR2 SQIVND (reference sequence). The CDR3 is made up of 19 amino acids. The ends lost 4 bases at V and 0 bases at J; junction bases unmatched: 5.

The chain joins TRBV19 to TRBJ2-1; tentatively, D is TRBD1 or TRBD2 (6 bases each). The CDR3 contains 15 residues. V was clipped by 5 bases and J by 7 bases, with 18 bases between them. Germline V lookup: CDR1 LNHDA, CDR2 SQIVND (reference sequence). This CDR3 reads CASSLTRGAGNEQFF. The CDR3 nucleotides are TGTGCCAGTAGTCTCACTAGGGGGGCAGGGAATGAGCAGTTCTTC. The full variable domain, completed using reference TRBV19 and TRBJ2-1, is DGGITQSPKYLFRKEGQNVTLSCEQNLNHDAMYWYRQDPGQGLRLIYYSQIVNDFQKGDIAEGYSVSREKKESFPLTVTSAQKNPTAFYLCASSLTRGAGNEQFFGPGTRLTVL.

The chain couples TRBV5-1 to TRBJ1-4; 8 bases line up with TRBD1. CDR3 length: 15 amino acids. The V and J ends lost 4 bases and 6 bases, in that order; junction bases with no gene match: 8. Germline assignment: CDR1 SGHRS and CDR2 YFSETQ. CDR3 region: CASSLAGGNDEKLFF. For the CDR3, the DNA is TGCGCCAGCAGCCTGGCAGGGGGCAACGATGAAAAACTGTTTTTT.

The rearrangement uses TRBV19 and TRBJ2-1, with 7 bases lining up with TRBD2. The length of the CDR3 is 16 residues. Germline V gene data show CDR1 as LNHDA and CDR2 as SQIVND (reference sequence). After removal of 4 bases from V and 1 base from J, the junction contained 7 bases not matched to a gene. CDR3 nucleotides: TGTGCCAGTAGTACCCCCGGACTAGGGTCCTACAATGAGCAGTTCTTC. Translation gives CASSTPGLGSYNEQFF.

This clone was seen a handful of times. CDR3 sequence: CASSQAAEGVVETQYF. The CDR3 nucleotides read TGCGCCAGCAGCCAAGCCGCGGAGGGGGTAGTGGAGACCCAGTACTTC. The rearrangement joins TRBV4-3 to TRBJ2-5, with D perhaps given as TRBD1 or TRBD2 (6 bases each). Germline V lookup: CDR1 LGHNA, CDR2 YSLEER. V was clipped by 1 base and J by 5 bases, with 17 bases between them. The CDR3 covers 16 residues.

About this clone itself: An end of the junction does not agree with germline; a read error may underlie this. CDR3 amino acids: CASSPGTGALPVF. CDR3 coding DNA: TGTGCCAGCAGTCCCGGGACAGGGGCTTTACCGGTCTTC. The gene calls are TRBV6-5 and TRBJ2-7, with 10 positions matching TRBD1. CDR1 is MNHEY, CDR2 SVGAGI, per germline. This CDR3 contains 13 residues.

The gene calls are TRBV4-1 and TRBJ1-5; the D gene is possibly TRBD1 (6 bases). CDR1 is MGHRA, CDR2 YSYEKL, per germline. The V end lost 4 bases, the J end lost 5 bases, and 15 bases lay between the germline ends. CDR3 length: 15 amino acids. CDR3 protein: CASSRGAGDDQPQHF. The CDR3 nucleotides read TGCGCCAGCAGCCGGGGGGCAGGGGATGATCAGCCCCAGCATTTT.

The chain is built from TRBV5-6 and TRBJ2-7; D is ambiguous. Germline assignment: CDR1 SGHDT and CDR2 YYEEEE. The CDR3 is made up of 13 amino acids. The V end lost 3 bases, the J end lost 1 base, and 8 bases lay between the germline ends. The CDR3 spells CASSWNPSYEQYF. The CDR3 coding sequence is TGTGCCAGCAGCTGGAACCCGTCCTACGAGCAGTACTTC.

In DNA, the CDR3 is TGTGCCAGCAGCCCAAACCCCCCTTGGGTTTACTTC. It codes for CASSPNPPWVYF. The chain combines TRBV7-3 with TRBJ2-5, with unresolved D. V lost 5 bases, J lost 14 bases, and 18 bases lay in between. Germline CDR1 SGHTA, CDR2 FQGTGA. The CDR3 sequence is 12 residues long. The full variable domain, completed using reference TRBV7-3 and TRBJ2-5, is GAGVSQTPSNKVTEKGKYVELRCDPISGHTALYWYRQSLGQGPEFLIYFQGTGAADDSGLPNDRFFAVRPEGSVSTLKIQRTERGDSAVYLCASSPNPPWVYFGPGTRLLVL.

This clone has just a few counts. The chain carries TRBV14 and TRBJ2-2; D is unclear. Trimming shortened V by 4 bases and J by 3 bases, and 12 bases separated the two germline ends. The CDR3 length is 15 residues. Germline V lookup: CDR1 SGHDN, CDR2 FVKESK. CDR3 in DNA: TGTGCCAGCAGCCCCGTCGGGCCTTACACCGGGGAGCTGTTTTTT. The encoded protein is CASSPVGPYTGELFF.

This rearrangement joins TRBV6-5 to TRBJ2-5; TRBD1 matches at 7 bases. Looked up from germline, CDR1 is MNHEY and CDR2 is SVGAGI. With V trimmed by 2 bases and J by 2 bases, 2 bases remained unmatched. The CDR3 is 14 amino acids. The DNA of the CDR3 is TGTGCCAGCAGTTACCCGGGACAGCAAGAGACCCAGTACTTC. Translating gives CASSYPGQQETQYF.